These 16 T cell receptor beta chains share one sample of origin, sequenced in a study of patients and donors after allogeneic stem cell transplantation. TCRdb re-analysed the RT-PCR reads in MiXCR, keeping a single row per CDR3 protein. This table has 15,000 to 20,000 distinct CDR3 sequences, 4.5% to 5% appearing once. The sample consisted of blood, either unsorted or a sorted T cell fraction (not recorded which). The receptors were sampled from a human donor who was either an allogeneic HSCT recipient or a stem cell or donor lymphocyte infusion donor (not recorded which). It is not recorded whose cells these are; they may come from a transplant donor.

This clonotype was observed many times. V gene TRBV4-1 combines with J gene TRBJ1-4; tentative D call: TRBD1 (6 bases). CDR1 MGHRA and CDR2 YSYEKL come from the germline V gene. The CDR3 sequence is 15 residues long. The V gene lost 2 bases and the J gene lost 8 bases, with 15 bases spanning the gap. CDR3 bases: TGCGCCAGCAGCCAAACCAGGGGAGGAGGGGAAAAACTGTTTTTT. Translated, it gives CASSQTRGGGEKLFF.

This clonotype has ten or more counts. V and J are TRBV7-9 and TRBJ2-6; D is perhaps TRBD1 or TRBD2 (5 bases each). CDR1 SEHNR and CDR2 FQNEAQ come from the germline V gene (reference sequence). The V and J ends lost 1 base and 0 bases respectively, with 10 bases between them. The CDR3 runs to 17 residues. CDR3 residues: CASSLVGDPSGANVLTF. The CDR3 DNA reads TGTGCCAGCAGCTTAGTGGGGGACCCCTCTGGGGCCAACGTCCTGACTTTC.

The table lists this clonotype with many counts. The chain uses TRBV7-9 and TRBJ2-1; D may be TRBD2 (6 bases). Germline loops: CDR1 SEHNR, CDR2 FQNEAQ (reference sequence). CDR3 size: 17 residues. V lost 5 bases, J lost 8 bases, and 25 bases lay in between. This chain's CDR3 is CASSRGFPRRDSDEQFF. CDR3 sequence (DNA): TGTGCCAGCAGCCGCGGGTTCCCGAGGCGGGATTCCGATGAGCAGTTCTTC.

This clonotype was seen many times. The rearrangement links TRBV7-9 to TRBJ1-5, with TRBD1 matching over 7 bases. The CDR3 totals 16 residues. From germline, CDR1 is SEHNR and CDR2 FQNEAQ (reference sequence). V was clipped by 3 bases and J by 1 base; unmatched bases: 6. CDR3 nucleotide sequence: TGTGCCAGCAGCTTTTGGACAGGCGTGAGCAATCAGCCCCAGCATTTT. Protein: CASSFWTGVSNQPQHF. The full variable domain, completed using reference TRBV7-9 and TRBJ1-5, is DTGVSQNPRHKITKRGQNVTFRCDPISEHNRLYWYRQTLGQGPEFLTYFQNEAQLEKSRLLSDRFSAERPKGSFSTLEIQRTEQGDSAMYLCASSFWTGVSNQPQHFGDGTRLSIL.

This clonotype occurred many times. The rearrangement links TRBV7-9 to TRBJ2-7, with D tentatively TRBD2 (6 bases). V dropped 4 bases and J dropped 5 bases, with 18 bases sitting between them. The CDR3 loop spans 15 amino acids. Germline V gene lookup returns CDR1 SEHNR and CDR2 FQNEAQ (reference sequence). Here the CDR3 reads CASSSLGRRGDEQYF. Written as DNA, the CDR3 is TGTGCCAGCAGCTCCCTTGGGCGGAGGGGAGACGAGCAGTACTTC. The whole variable domain, filled in from reference TRBV7-9 and TRBJ2-7, reads DTGVSQNPRHKITKRGQNVTFRCDPISEHNRLYWYRQTLGQGPEFLTYFQNEAQLEKSRLLSDRFSAERPKGSFSTLEIQRTEQGDSAMYLCASSSLGRRGDEQYFGPGTRLTVT.

Note on this clonotype: The DNA is omitted, as the CDR3 cannot be located on it reliably, and the CDR3 follows TCRdb's listing. The genes are TRBV11-2 and TRBJ2-2; no check of the table's D call, TRBD2, against the DNA was made. Ends included, the CDR3 has 15 residues. Per the germline V gene, CDR1 is SGHAT and CDR2 is FQNNGV. This CDR3 is CASSLDLGSSGSCFF.

This clonotype was recorded many times. The V and J genes are TRBV13 and TRBJ2-3, with D possibly TRBD2 on 6 matching bases. Germline CDR1 is PRHDT and CDR2 is FYEKMQ (reference sequence). The CDR3 is made up of 16 amino acids. V gave up 3 bases and J gave up 0 bases, with 13 bases separating them. CDR3 bases: TGTGCCAGCAGCTTGTTGGGTCTAGCGAGCACAGATACGCAGTATTTT. This sequence encodes CASSLLGLASTDTQYF.

This clonotype was recorded many times. The CDR3 region is CASTEGDGGKLFF. CDR3 nucleotides: TGTGCCAGCACCGAGGGGGACGGCGGGAAACTGTTTTTT. The chain employs TRBV2 and TRBJ1-4; perhaps TRBD1 as D (6 bases). Per germline, CDR1 SNHLY and CDR2 FYNNEI. The CDR3 has 13 amino acids. Trimming stripped 7 bases from V and 11 bases from J, with 17 bases between. Based on the CDR3 plus reference TRBV2 and TRBJ1-4, the full variable domain is EPEVTQTPSHQVTQMGQEVILRCVPISNHLYFYWYRQILGQKVEFLVSFYNNEISEKSEIFDDQFSVERPDGSNFTLKIRSTKLEDSAMYFCASTEGDGGKLFFGSGTQLSVL.

This clonotype was seen more than once but under ten times. The V call is TRBV28, the J call TRBJ2-1; 8 bases align to TRBD2. The germline gives CDR1 MDHEN, CDR2 SYDVKM. The CDR3 is made up of 15 amino acids. V lost 4 bases and J lost 8; bases outside the gene matches: 10. The CDR3 reads CASSWGRAGVYEQFF. The CDR3 bases are TGTGCCAGCAGTTGGGGGAGAGCGGGAGTCTATGAGCAGTTCTTC.

In its sample, this clonotype was seen many times. The V and J genes are TRBV18 and TRBJ2-4; 7 bases match TRBD1. From germline, CDR1 is KGHSH and CDR2 LQKENI. J lost 5 bases, V lost 1 base, and 5 bases had no gene match. CDR3 length: 15 amino acids. CDR3: CASSPQGASENIQYF. The CDR3 DNA sequence: TGTGCCAGCTCACCACAGGGGGCGAGCGAAAACATTCAGTACTTC.

This clonotype was seen at least ten times. The chain employs TRBV5-1 and TRBJ2-5; 7 bases fit TRBD1. Unmatched junction bases numbered 5, after V lost 3 bases and J lost 3 bases. In germline, CDR1 is SGHRS, CDR2 YFSETQ. This CDR3 spans 14 amino acids. Here the CDR3 DNA reads TGCGCCAGCAGCTCCGCCGGGACAGAAGAGACCCAGTACTTC. This gives the protein CASSSAGTEETQYF.

This clonotype was seen at least ten times. The V and J genes are TRBV3-1 and TRBJ2-7; D is undetermined. This CDR3 spans 14 amino acids. CDR1 and CDR2 (germline): LGHDT, YNNKEL (reference sequence). The germline V and J ends were trimmed by 1 base and 2 bases, with 9 bases remaining between them. The CDR3 DNA follows: TGTGCCAGCAGCCAAGCGGTCCTTCCCTACGAGCAGTACTTC. Protein: CASSQAVLPYEQYF.

Many counts were recorded for this clonotype. This chain links TRBV6-5 with TRBJ2-5, with TRBD1 matching over 9 bases. CDR3 length: 16 residues. After removal of 0 bases from V and 4 bases from J, the junction contained 6 bases not matched to a gene. The V gene's germline CDR1 is MNHEY and CDR2 SVGAGI. CDR3 sequence reads: CASSYSSTGGRETQYF. The CDR3 bases are TGTGCCAGCAGTTACTCTTCGACAGGGGGAAGAGAGACCCAGTACTTC.

This clonotype is medium-sized in the sample. V is TRBV5-1 and J is TRBJ2-3; TRBD2 matches 10 bases. Germline V CDR1 and CDR2: SGHRS, YFSETQ. Germline trimming cut 3 bases from V and 6 bases from J; bases unmatched to any gene: 13. The length of the CDR3 is 17 residues. CDR3 protein: CASSSRTSGHSGDTQYF. As DNA, the CDR3 is TGCGCCAGCAGCTCTCGGACTAGCGGACATTCAGGGGATACGCAGTATTTT.

This clonotype was found many times. V is TRBV9 and J is TRBJ2-7, with D uncertain. This CDR3 contains 15 residues. Germline V gene sequence: CDR1 SGDLS, CDR2 YYNGEE. The V gene lost 0 bases and the J gene lost 3 bases, with 13 bases spanning the gap. This chain's CDR3 is CASSVGLPNIYEQYF. Written as DNA, the CDR3 is TGTGCCAGCAGCGTAGGCCTTCCAAACATCTACGAGCAGTACTTC.

This clonotype was seen many times. The junction departs from the called germline gene at one end, perhaps through a read error. This chain links TRBV4-1 with TRBJ2-2, with 14 bases matching TRBD2. The CDR3 covers 18 residues. Germline V gives CDR1 MGHRA, CDR2 YSYEKL. The CDR3 DNA follows: TGCGCCAGCACCCAAATGTACACCGGGACTAGCGGGAGTCGGGAGCTGTTTTTT. Residues: CASTQMYTGTSGSRELFF.